The 12 T cell receptor beta chains given below trace back to one sample, sequenced in a study of patients and donors after allogeneic stem cell transplantation. One entry per CDR3 protein results from TCRdb running MiXCR on the RT-PCR reads. The sample lists 70,000 to 75,000 distinct CDR3 sequences, less than 30% occurring once. Sequencing was done on a sample of blood, either unsorted or a sorted T cell fraction (not recorded which). The receptors stem from a human donor who was either an allogeneic HSCT recipient or a stem cell or donor lymphocyte infusion donor (not recorded which). It is not recorded whose cells these are; they may come from a transplant donor.

This clonotype has more than one count but fewer than ten. The chain recombines TRBV6-5 with TRBJ1-1; no clear D. Germline loops: CDR1 MNHEY, CDR2 SVGAGI. CDR3 length equals 17 residues. V lost 0 bases, J lost 4 bases, and 18 bases lay in between. CDR3 DNA sequence: TGTGCCAGCAGTTACTCTTTCTCCCCCGGGTTGGGCACTGAAGCTTTCTTT. Translating it yields CASSYSFSPGLGTEAFF.

This clonotype has only a few counts. The chain combines TRBV5-1 with TRBJ2-3; TRBD2 agrees at 11 bases. The J segment lost 0 bases and the V segment lost 4 bases, leaving 4 bases of the junction unmatched. The V gene's germline CDR1 is SGHRS and CDR2 YFSETQ. CDR3 length: 16 amino acids. The CDR3 region is CASSTGTSGSTDTQYF. The CDR3 coding sequence is TGCGCCAGCAGCACCGGGACTAGCGGTAGCACAGATACGCAGTATTTT. The variable domain in full, completed from reference TRBV5-1 and TRBJ2-3, reads KAGVTQTPRYLIKTRGQQVTLSCSPISGHRSVSWYQQTPGQGLQFLFEYFSETQRNKGNFPGRFSGRQFSNSRSEMNVSTLELGDSALYLCASSTGTSGSTDTQYFGPGTRLTVL.

The chain recombines TRBV7-2 with TRBJ2-1; D is undetermined. The V gene's germline CDR1 is SGHTA and CDR2 FQGNSA. This CDR3 has 10 residues. V lost 1 base to trimming and J lost 15 bases, with 7 bases between them. The CDR3 DNA follows: TGTGCCAGCAGCTTAGTTGAGTTGTTCTTC. The encoded protein is CASSLVELFF.

The V and J genes are TRBV9 and TRBJ2-3; TRBD2 aligns across 10 bases. The CDR3 has 17 amino acids. Germline CDR1 and CDR2: SGDLS and YYNGEE. Trimming at V came to 4 bases and at J to 2 bases, leaving 10 bases not matched to a gene. The CDR3 DNA reads TGTGCCAGCAGCTCCCGCGGGACTAGCGCCTTCACAGATACGCAGTATTTT. This encodes CASSSRGTSAFTDTQYF.

The genes are TRBV19 and TRBJ2-7; 9 bases align to TRBD1. V shed 5 bases, J shed 3 bases, and the junction held 5 bases outside the gene matches. In germline, CDR1 is LNHDA, CDR2 SQIVND (reference sequence). The CDR3 sequence is 14 residues long. DNA of the CDR3: TGTGCCAGTAGTCGGGACAGGGACTACTACGAGCAGTACTTC. Its translation: CASSRDRDYYEQYF.

This clonotype occurred many times. This chain joins TRBV5-1 and TRBJ2-7, with D uncertain. CDR3 length: 14 amino acids. V lost 1 base and J 0 bases, leaving 8 bases between the germline ends. The germline V gene encodes CDR1 SGHRS and CDR2 YFSETQ. In nucleotides, the CDR3 is TGCGCCAGCAGCTTGCAGCAGGCCTCCTACGAGCAGTACTTC. This encodes CASSLQQASYEQYF.

The chain carries TRBV27 and TRBJ2-4; 7 bases map to TRBD2. The ends lost 3 bases at V and 4 bases at J; junction bases unmatched: 3. The germline V gene encodes CDR1 MNHEY and CDR2 SMNVEV (reference sequence). This CDR3 is 14 amino acids long. CDR3 sequence (DNA): TGTGCCAGCAGTTTTAGCGGGCCAAAAAACATTCAGTACTTC. Translated: CASSFSGPKNIQYF.

The table lists this clonotype with a few counts. The rearrangement uses TRBV4-1 and TRBJ2-3, with a possible D match to TRBD1 (6 bases). Looked up from germline, CDR1 is MGHRA and CDR2 is YSYEKL. CDR3 length: 16 residues. V was cut by 1 base and J by 4 bases, with 15 bases left in between. The CDR3 here is CASSQVGTLAADTQYF. The CDR3 nucleotides are TGCGCCAGCAGCCAAGTAGGGACATTGGCGGCAGATACGCAGTATTTT.

The V call is TRBV12-3 or TRBV12-4, the J call TRBJ1-2; D unresolved. V shed 5 bases and J shed 2 bases, with 15 bases lying between them. CDR3 length: 15 amino acids. CDR3 region: CASSPARKLNYGYTF. The CDR3 bases are TGTGCCAGCAGTCCCGCCCGGAAGTTGAACTATGGCTACACCTTC.

This clonotype was seen at least ten times. The chain combines TRBV9 with TRBJ1-2; D is possibly TRBD1 (5 bases). The CDR3 consists of 13 residues. CDR1 SGDLS and CDR2 YYNGEE come from the germline V gene. The V and J ends lost 7 bases and 7 bases respectively, with 17 bases between them. The CDR3: CASQSGADSGYTF. The CDR3 DNA sequence: TGTGCCAGCCAATCCGGAGCTGACAGTGGCTACACCTTC.

The V gene is TRBV6-1, the J gene TRBJ1-2; D uncertain. V gave up 4 bases and J gave up 4 bases, with 10 bases separating them. In germline, CDR1 is MNHNS, CDR2 SASEGT. The length of the CDR3 is 13 residues. This CDR3 reads CASSVGSAYGYTF. CDR3 nucleotide sequence: TGTGCCAGCAGTGTGGGGAGCGCCTATGGCTACACCTTC.

The sample holds a few counts of this clonotype. The chain carries TRBV6-2 or TRBV6-3 and TRBJ1-4; 7 nucleotides align to TRBD1. CDR3 length: 14 residues. V lost 5 bases to trimming and J lost 6 bases; unmatched junction nucleotides: 6. The germline CDR1 and CDR2 sequences are MNHEY and SVGEGT. The CDR3 DNA sequence: TGTGCCAGCAGTCCCGGGACAGTTGATGAAAAACTGTTTTTT. Encoded protein: CASSPGTVDEKLFF.